The source of this T cell receptor (beta chain) is a study of T cell responses to AZD1222 COVID-19 vaccine. Profiling relied on immunoSEQ multiplex PCR, and the TCRdb table lists in-frame clones only, not all of them. The data contain approximately 170,000 clones, over 75% of them singletons. V gave up 0 bases and J gave up 0 bases, with 9 bases separating them. Germline V lookup: CDR1 LGHDT, CDR2 YNNKEL (reference sequence). CDR3 length equals 17 residues. This clone was picked up a small number of times. The chain recombines TRBV3-1 (or the pseudogene TRBV3-2) with TRBJ1-6; perhaps TRBD1 as D (5 bases). The TCR sequence derives from an adult in good health. Here the sequenced sample was peripheral blood, taken on day 0 of AZD1222 vaccination. CDR3 region: CASSQERGSSYNSPLHF. The DNA for the CDR3 is TGTGCCAGCAGCCAAGAGAGGGGAAGCTCCTATAATTCACCCCTCCACTTT.